One and the same sample provided the 27 T cell receptor beta chains below, sequenced in a study of OX40 agonist ivuxolimab in advanced cancers. Assay used: immunoSEQ multiplex PCR; TCRdb lists only in-frame clones, some missing. The sample contains 90,000 to 130,000 clones, around nine tenths of which appear only once. The sequencing here drew on CD4+ or CD8+ T cells sorted from blood, taken in a trial of the OX40 agonist ivuxolimab. Every receptor here comes from an adult with an advanced solid tumor such as melanoma, head and neck, liver or kidney cancer.

This chain connects TRBV30 to TRBJ1-6; 10 bases agree with TRBD1. This CDR3 has 13 amino acids. Germline V gene data show CDR1 as GTSNPN and CDR2 as SVGIG (reference sequence). The V gene end was trimmed by 4 bases and the J gene end by 8 bases; junction bases not matched to a gene: 2. The CDR3 loop is CAWIGTGDSPLHF. DNA of the CDR3: TGTGCCTGGATTGGGACAGGGGATTCACCCCTCCACTTT.

The chain is built from TRBV9 and TRBJ2-7, with 7 positions matching TRBD1. The V and J ends lost 4 bases and 6 bases, in that order; junction bases with no gene match: 13. This CDR3 is 15 amino acids long. CDR1 and CDR2 (germline): SGDLS, YYNGEE. The CDR3 sequence is CASSPRDRPPGEQYF. Here the CDR3 DNA reads TGTGCCAGCAGCCCCCGGGACAGACCCCCGGGCGAGCAGTACTTC.

The chain links TRBV7-9 to TRBJ2-5; D unclear. The V end lost 2 bases, the J end lost 5 bases, and 9 bases lay between the germline ends. There are 13 residues in the CDR3. Per germline, CDR1 SEHNR and CDR2 FQNEAQ (reference sequence). CDR3 coding DNA: TGTGCCAGCAGCTTAAACTCTTTGGAGACCCAGTACTTC. Its protein product is CASSLNSLETQYF. The entire variable domain, with the rest obtained from reference TRBV7-9 and TRBJ2-5, is as follows: DTGVSQNPRHKITKRGQNVTFRCDPISEHNRLYWYRQTLGQGPEFLTYFQNEAQLEKSRLLSDRFSAERPKGSFSTLEIQRTEQGDSAMYLCASSLNSLETQYFGPGTRLLVL.

This chain joins TRBV6-5 and TRBJ1-5; D ambiguous. Trimming removed 0 bases from V and 4 bases from J, with 10 bases in between. The germline gives CDR1 MNHEY, CDR2 SVGAGI. This CDR3 has 15 amino acids. The DNA of the CDR3 is TGTGCCAGCAGTTACTCGTTTACAAGTAATCAGCCCCAGCATTTT. Translation: CASSYSFTSNQPQHF.

The V and J genes are TRBV19 and TRBJ1-1; D is perhaps TRBD1 (5 bases). CDR3 length: 12 residues. Germline lookup yields CDR1 LNHDA and CDR2 SQIVND (reference sequence). Trimming shortened V by 4 bases and J by 5 bases, and 8 bases separated the two germline ends. In DNA form, the CDR3 reads TGTGCCAGTAGTACTCGGGGGACTGAAGCTTTCTTT. It translates to CASSTRGTEAFF. Combining the CDR3 with reference TRBV19 and TRBJ1-1 gives the whole variable domain DGGITQSPKYLFRKEGQNVTLSCEQNLNHDAMYWYRQDPGQGLRLIYYSQIVNDFQKGDIAEGYSVSREKKESFPLTVTSAQKNPTAFYLCASSTRGTEAFFGQGTRLTVV.

The chain uses TRBV7-2 and TRBJ2-1; D possibly corresponds to TRBD1 (5 bases). The CDR3 has 14 residues. CDR1 SGHTA and CDR2 FQGNSA come from the germline V gene. V was pared by 5 bases and J by 10 bases, with 18 bases between. The DNA for the CDR3 is TGTGCCAGCAGCCCCGAACCAGGGTTTCAGGAGCAGTTCTTC. Its translation is CASSPEPGFQEQFF.

This clone was recorded only once. J is TRBJ1-1 and V is TRBV5-4, with a possible D match to TRBD1 (6 bases). V was cut by 3 bases and J by 1 base, with 13 bases left in between. Per the germline V gene, CDR1 is SGHNT and CDR2 is YYREEE (reference sequence). The CDR3 has 15 residues. In DNA form, the CDR3 reads TGTGCCAGCAGCTCCCCCGGGGGGCCGAACACTGAAGCTTTCTTT. Encoded protein: CASSSPGGPNTEAFF.

The CDR3 bases are TGTGCCAGCAGCCAGGCGGGACAGGGATACGAGCAGTACTTC. This gives the protein CASSQAGQGYEQYF. V usage is TRBV7-2 and J usage is TRBJ2-7; 9 bases agree with TRBD1. The junction had 6 bases not matched to a gene; V was cut back by 5 bases and J by 4 bases. CDR1 and CDR2 (germline): SGHTA, FQGNSA. There are 14 residues in the CDR3.

The V and J genes are TRBV7-2 and TRBJ1-1; no clear D gene. The CDR3 spans 15 residues. The germline V gene encodes CDR1 SGHTA and CDR2 FQGNSA. Deletions cut 0 bases from V and 5 bases from J, with 13 bases between. Written as DNA, the CDR3 is TGTGCCAGCAGCTTAGCACTGGGGATGGGGACTGAAGCTTTCTTT. Its translation is CASSLALGMGTEAFF.

V usage is TRBV28 and J usage is TRBJ2-3; TRBD1 matches at 10 bases. V trimming: 1 base; J trimming: 1 base; junction bases outside the gene matches: 5. The CDR3 covers 17 residues. Germline V gene data show CDR1 as MDHEN and CDR2 as SYDVKM. The CDR3 loop is CASSLFDRGRGTDTQYF. In DNA form, the CDR3 reads TGTGCCAGCAGTTTATTCGACAGGGGGCGAGGCACAGATACGCAGTATTTT.

The V gene is TRBV7-2, the J gene TRBJ2-7; D possibly corresponds to TRBD1 (6 bases). Germline loops: CDR1 SGHTA, CDR2 FQGNSA. Trimming removed 3 bases at V and 6 bases at J, with 18 bases between. The CDR3 loop spans 15 amino acids. CDR3 protein: CASSFGGDTSSEQYF. DNA of the CDR3: TGTGCCAGCAGCTTTGGGGGCGATACCTCCAGCGAGCAGTACTTC.

This chain links TRBV9 with TRBJ2-1, with D hard to call. Between the trimmed V and J ends, which lost 4 bases and 5 bases, there was a span of 16 bases. Germline CDR1 and CDR2: SGDLS and YYNGEE. CDR3 size: 15 residues. The CDR3 loop reads CASSPTSTVNNEQFF. Written as DNA, the CDR3 is TGTGCCAGCAGCCCGACCAGTACCGTTAACAATGAGCAGTTCTTC.

J is TRBJ2-3 and V is TRBV5-4; 15 nucleotides match TRBD2. V lost 4 bases to trimming and J lost 4 bases; unmatched junction nucleotides: 10. The V gene's germline CDR1 is SGHNT and CDR2 YYREEE (reference sequence). The CDR3 is 18 residues long. CDR3 region: CASSAGLAGGPYSDTQYF. CDR3 coding DNA: TGTGCCAGCAGCGCCGGACTAGCGGGGGGGCCATATTCAGATACGCAGTATTTT. Full variable domain (outside the CDR3, taken from reference TRBV5-4 and TRBJ2-3): ETGVTQSPTHLIKTRGQQVTLRCSSQSGHNTVSWYQQALGQGPQFIFQYYREEENGRGNFPPRFSGLQFPNYSSELNVNALELDDSALYLCASSAGLAGGPYSDTQYFGPGTRLTVL.

CDR3 sequence reads: CASNLAGKYNEQFF. DNA of the CDR3: TGTGCCAGCAACTTAGCGGGGAAATACAATGAGCAGTTCTTC. The chain has TRBV6-5 and TRBJ2-1; 8 bases match TRBD2. The V and J ends lost 7 bases and 4 bases, in that order; junction bases with no gene match: 6. CDR1 and CDR2 from the germline V gene are MNHEY and SVGAGI. This CDR3 contains 14 residues.

This sequence joins TRBV5-1 and TRBJ2-3, with 7 bases aligning to TRBD1. Germline V lookup: CDR1 SGHRS, CDR2 YFSETQ. V trimming: 2 bases; J trimming: 2 bases; junction bases outside the gene matches: 5. This CDR3 is built from 15 residues. The CDR3 spells CASSLQGKDTDTQYF. CDR3 in DNA: TGCGCCAGCAGCTTACAGGGGAAGGACACAGATACGCAGTATTTT.

This clone showed up just a few times. The rearrangement joins TRBV5-1 to TRBJ1-1; a possible D gene is TRBD1 (6 bases). The germline CDR1 and CDR2 sequences are SGHRS and YFSETQ. The ends were cut back, 4 bases at V and 4 bases at J, with 14 bases in the middle. The CDR3 has 14 residues. CDR3 in DNA: TGCGCCAGCAGCCAGAGGGGGGAGGTCACTGAAGCTTTCTTT. It is translated as CASSQRGEVTEAFF.

The CDR3 sequence: CASSPGQGAYNEQFF. The CDR3 nucleotides read TGTGCCAGCTCACCCGGACAGGGGGCCTACAATGAGCAGTTCTTC. The chain has TRBV18 and TRBJ2-1; 10 bases fit TRBD1. Per germline, CDR1 KGHSH and CDR2 LQKENI. With 3 bases clipped from V and 2 bases from J, the junction kept 1 base outside the gene matches. This CDR3 comprises 15 residues.

V and J are TRBV2 and TRBJ1-5; D is ambiguous. Trimming cost V 8 bases and J 6 bases, with 20 bases left between them. The CDR3 length is 15 residues. Germline CDR1 is SNHLY and CDR2 is FYNNEI. The CDR3 is CASGSGGGLIQPQHF. CDR3 sequence (DNA): TGTGCCAGCGGTTCGGGAGGAGGGTTGATTCAGCCCCAGCATTTT.

The sample holds one count of this clone. The genes are TRBV28 and TRBJ1-1; D possibly corresponds to TRBD1 (6 bases). The CDR3 runs to 13 residues. V lost 3 bases and J 11 bases, leaving 16 bases between the germline ends. The germline CDR1 and CDR2 sequences are MDHEN and SYDVKM. DNA for the CDR3: TGTGCCAGCAGTTTTAGAGGGACAAGCATCGCTTTCTTT. Encoded protein: CASSFRGTSIAFF.

This clone appeared once. The V gene is TRBV4-2, the J gene TRBJ1-4; the D gene is possibly TRBD1 (6 bases). The CDR3 is 15 residues long. Trimming removed 0 bases from V and 11 bases from J, with 16 bases in between. The V gene's germline CDR1 is LGHNA and CDR2 YNFKEQ. CDR3 amino acids: CASSQDRRGARKLFF. The CDR3 nucleotides read TGTGCCAGCAGCCAAGATCGAAGGGGGGCAAGGAAACTGTTTTTT.

The rearrangement uses TRBV7-9 and TRBJ2-7; D is uncertain. With 1 base removed from V and 3 bases from J, the gap between germline ends came to 10 bases. Germline CDR1 reads SEHNR; CDR2 reads FQNEAQ (reference sequence). The CDR3 totals 14 residues. The CDR3 loop is CASSLDLSGYEQYF. The DNA for the CDR3 is TGTGCCAGCAGCTTAGATCTTTCGGGCTACGAGCAGTACTTC.

The chain employs TRBV5-8 and TRBJ1-1, with 7 bases identical to TRBD1. V gave up 2 bases and J gave up 11 bases; unmatched junction bases: 6. The CDR3 is 12 amino acids. Germline assignment: CDR1 SGHTS and CDR2 YDEGEE. CDR3 loop: CASSLNRGAAFF. The CDR3 DNA reads TGTGCCAGCAGCTTAAACAGGGGAGCGGCTTTCTTT.

This sequence joins TRBV2 and TRBJ1-3; D is perhaps TRBD1 (5 bases). There are 16 residues in the CDR3. Trimming removed 5 bases at V and 0 bases at J, with 14 bases between. CDR1 and CDR2 (germline): SNHLY, FYNNEI. Here the CDR3 DNA reads TGTGCCAGCAGTTCTAGGGGACCCAGCTCTGGAAACACCATATATTTT. This encodes CASSSRGPSSGNTIYF.

The chain recombines TRBV30 with TRBJ2-3; the D gene is possibly TRBD2 (7 bases). With 3 bases removed from V and 4 bases from J, the gap between germline ends came to 11 bases. The CDR3 has 13 amino acids. CDR1 is GTSNPN and CDR2 is SVGIG in the germline V gene (reference sequence). The CDR3 region has the DNA TGTGCCTGGAGCAACGGGGGGCCAGATACGCAGTATTTT. Translation gives CAWSNGGPDTQYF. Variable domain in full (rest from reference TRBV30 and TRBJ2-3): SQTIHQWPATLVQPVGSPLSLECTVEGTSNPNLYWYRQAAGRGLQLLFYSVGIGQISSEVPQNLSASRPQDRQFILSSKKLLLSDSGFYLCAWSNGGPDTQYFGPGTRLTVL.

The gene calls are TRBV12-2 and TRBJ2-7. TRBV12-2 is a listed pseudogene. CDR3 length: 18 residues. The CDR3 loop reads CASRSPGQEGSGSYEQYF. Here the CDR3 DNA reads TGTGCAAGTCGCTCCCCAGGGCAAGAGGGGAGTGGAAGCTACGAGCAGTACTTC.

The gene calls are TRBV7-9 and TRBJ1-6; D gene unclear. V gave up 5 bases and J gave up 5 bases, with 13 bases separating them. Germline V gives CDR1 SEHNR, CDR2 FQNEAQ (reference sequence). CDR3 length: 15 amino acids. This chain's CDR3 is CASSPWAGDNSPLHF. The CDR3, as DNA: TGTGCCAGCAGCCCCTGGGCCGGCGATAATTCACCCCTCCACTTT.

This clone was observed a handful of times. The chain combines TRBV7-2 with TRBJ2-5, with D unclear. The ends were cut back, 5 bases at V and 0 bases at J, with 7 bases in the middle. There are 13 residues in the CDR3. In germline, CDR1 is SGHTA, CDR2 FQGNSA. In DNA form, the CDR3 reads TGTGCCAGCAGCAACGCATACCAAGAGACCCAGTACTTC. As protein: CASSNAYQETQYF.